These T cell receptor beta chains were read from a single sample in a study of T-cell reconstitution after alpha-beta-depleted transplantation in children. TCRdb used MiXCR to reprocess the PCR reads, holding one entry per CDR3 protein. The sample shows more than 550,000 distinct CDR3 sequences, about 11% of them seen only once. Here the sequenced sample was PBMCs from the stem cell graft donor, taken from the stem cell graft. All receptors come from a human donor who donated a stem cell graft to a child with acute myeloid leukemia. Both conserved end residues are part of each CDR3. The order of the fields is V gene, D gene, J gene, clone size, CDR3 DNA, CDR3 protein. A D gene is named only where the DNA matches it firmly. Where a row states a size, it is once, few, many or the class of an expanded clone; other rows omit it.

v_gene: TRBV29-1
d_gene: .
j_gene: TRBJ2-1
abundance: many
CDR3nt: TGCAGCGTTGTGCTGGCAGGGGGGAGCTCGGAGCAGTTCTTC
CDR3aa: CSVVLAGGSSEQFF

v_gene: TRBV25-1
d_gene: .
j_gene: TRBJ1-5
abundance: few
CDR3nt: TGTGCCAGCAGTGAGGGCAGTTTCAATCAGCCCCAGCATTTT
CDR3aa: CASSEGSFNQPQHF

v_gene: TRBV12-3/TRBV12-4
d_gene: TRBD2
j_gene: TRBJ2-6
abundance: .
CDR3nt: TGTGCCAGCAGTCCCTCACCGGGACTAGCGTGGTCTGGGGCCAACGTCCTGACTTTC
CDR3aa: CASSPSPGLAWSGANVLTF

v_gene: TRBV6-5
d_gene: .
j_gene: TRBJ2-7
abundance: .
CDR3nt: TGTGCCAGCAGTTCAGGTAACTTCCCCTACGAGCAGTACTTC
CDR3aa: CASSSGNFPYEQYF

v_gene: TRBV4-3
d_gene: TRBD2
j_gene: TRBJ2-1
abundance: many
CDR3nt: TGCGCCAGCAGCCAAGATGGGAGCGGGGTAAACAATGAGCAGTTCTTC
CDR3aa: CASSQDGSGVNNEQFF

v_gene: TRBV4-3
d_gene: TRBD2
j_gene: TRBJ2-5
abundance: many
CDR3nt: TGCGCCAGCAGCCAAGACATTAGCGGGAGTGAGACCCAGTACTTC
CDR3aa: CASSQDISGSETQYF

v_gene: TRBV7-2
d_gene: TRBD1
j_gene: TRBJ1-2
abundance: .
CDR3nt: TGTGCCAGCAGCTTAACTAGGGGGCAGGGGGGCTACACCTTC
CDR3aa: CASSLTRGQGGYTF

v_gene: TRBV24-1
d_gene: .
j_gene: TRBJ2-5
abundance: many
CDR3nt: TGTGCCACCAGTGATGCTACCGGGAGCAGCCAGACCCAGTACTTC
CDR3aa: CATSDATGSSQTQYF

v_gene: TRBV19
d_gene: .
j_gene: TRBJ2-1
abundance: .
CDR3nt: TGTGCCAGTACGATCCGCCATCTGGCAAGCGAGCAGTTCTTC
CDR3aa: CASTIRHLASEQFF

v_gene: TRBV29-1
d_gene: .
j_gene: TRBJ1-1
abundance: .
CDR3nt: TGCAGCGTTGCGGTGGGGAACACTGAAGCTTTCTTT
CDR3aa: CSVAVGNTEAFF

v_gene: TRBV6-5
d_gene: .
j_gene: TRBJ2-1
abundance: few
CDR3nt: TGTGCCAGCAGGGGCCCTGGCTCCTACAATGAGCAGTTCTTC
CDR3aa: CASRGPGSYNEQFF

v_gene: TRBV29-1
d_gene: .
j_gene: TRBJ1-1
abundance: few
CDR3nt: TGCAGCGTTGAAAACAGGTTGATCACTGAAGCTTTCTTT
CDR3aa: CSVENRLITEAFF

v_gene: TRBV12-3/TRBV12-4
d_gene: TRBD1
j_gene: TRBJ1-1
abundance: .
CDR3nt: TGTGCCAGCAGTTTAGCTTCGGGGACAGGGACTGAAGCTTTCTTT
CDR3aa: CASSLASGTGTEAFF

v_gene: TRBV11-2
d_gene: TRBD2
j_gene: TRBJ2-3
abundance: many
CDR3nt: TGTGCCAGCAGCTTAGACGGGGCTACTAGCGGGCGCACAGATACGCAGTATTTT
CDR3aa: CASSLDGATSGRTDTQYF

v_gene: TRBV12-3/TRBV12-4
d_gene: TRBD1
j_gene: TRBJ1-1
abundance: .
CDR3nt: TGTGCCAGCAGTTCCGGTCCCACAGGGGGGTCTGAAGCTTTCTTT
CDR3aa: CASSSGPTGGSEAFF

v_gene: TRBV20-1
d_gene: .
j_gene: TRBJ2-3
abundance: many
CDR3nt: TGCAGTGCTAGAGACCCGCAAGATACGCAGTATTTT
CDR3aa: CSARDPQDTQYF

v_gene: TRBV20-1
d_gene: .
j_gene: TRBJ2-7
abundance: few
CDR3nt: TGCAGTGCTAGAGACGGGCGCGGGGTTTACGAGCAGTACTTC
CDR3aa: CSARDGRGVYEQYF

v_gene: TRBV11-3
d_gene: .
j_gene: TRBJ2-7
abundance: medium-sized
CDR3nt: TGTGCCAGCAGCTTATATCTGGGGTGGGGCGAAGGAGGTGGCGAGCAGTACTTC
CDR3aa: CASSLYLGWGEGGGEQYF

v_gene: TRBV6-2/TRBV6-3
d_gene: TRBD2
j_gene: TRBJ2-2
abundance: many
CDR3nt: TGTGCCAGCAGTTTTAGCGGGAGGGGATTCACCGGGGAGCTGTTTTTT
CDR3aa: CASSFSGRGFTGELFF

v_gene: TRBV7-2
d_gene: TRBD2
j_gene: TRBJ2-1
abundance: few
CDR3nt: TGTGCCAGCAGCTTATTGCTAGCGGGGAGCTCCTACAATGAGCAGTTCTTC
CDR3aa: CASSLLLAGSSYNEQFF

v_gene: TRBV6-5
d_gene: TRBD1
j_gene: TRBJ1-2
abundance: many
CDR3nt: TGTGCCAGCAGTTACGCCGGGACAGGGGGCGCGGGCTACACCTTC
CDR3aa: CASSYAGTGGAGYTF

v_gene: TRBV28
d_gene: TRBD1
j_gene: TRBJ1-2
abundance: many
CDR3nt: TGTGCCAGCAGCATTTTCACCACAGGGGGCGGCGGCTACACCTTC
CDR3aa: CASSIFTTGGGGYTF

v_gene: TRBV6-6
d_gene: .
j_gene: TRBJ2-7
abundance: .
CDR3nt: TGTGCCAGCAGTTACTCTGGGGACTACGAGCAGTACTTC
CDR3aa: CASSYSGDYEQYF

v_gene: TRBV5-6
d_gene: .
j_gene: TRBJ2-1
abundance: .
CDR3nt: TGTGCCAGCAGCCCCCCGGAGTCGTACAATGAGCAGTTCTTC
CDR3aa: CASSPPESYNEQFF

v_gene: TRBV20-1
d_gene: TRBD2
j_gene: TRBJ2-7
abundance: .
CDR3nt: TGCAGTGCTAGAACGCTAGCGGGAGGTCAAGAGCAGTACTTC
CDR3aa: CSARTLAGGQEQYF

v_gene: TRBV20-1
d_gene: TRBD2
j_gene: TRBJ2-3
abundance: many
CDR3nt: TGCAGTGCTAGACCGCTAGCGGGAGGCACAGATACGCAGTATTTT
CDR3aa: CSARPLAGGTDTQYF

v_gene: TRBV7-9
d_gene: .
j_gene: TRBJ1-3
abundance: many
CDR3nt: TGTGCCAGCAGCTCATTTGGTGAGGGAAACACCATATATTTT
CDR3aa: CASSSFGEGNTIYF

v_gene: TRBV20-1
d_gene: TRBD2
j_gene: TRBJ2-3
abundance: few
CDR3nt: TGCAGTGCTGAGTTCGGGACTAGCGGCACAGATACGCAGTATTTT
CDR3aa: CSAEFGTSGTDTQYF

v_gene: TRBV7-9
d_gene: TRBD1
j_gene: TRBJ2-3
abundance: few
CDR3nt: TGTGCCAGCACCTCTGTGGGACAGGGTCCTTCAGATACGCAGTATTTT
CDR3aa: CASTSVGQGPSDTQYF

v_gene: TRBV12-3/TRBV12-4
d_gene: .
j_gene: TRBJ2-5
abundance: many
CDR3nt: TGTGCCAGCAGTTTATCGGTTGTACAAGAGACCCAGTACTTC
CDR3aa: CASSLSVVQETQYF

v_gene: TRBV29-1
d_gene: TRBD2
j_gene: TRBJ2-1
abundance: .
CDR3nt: TGCAGCGTTGGAAAGGGTGGCCGCGCGGGGGGTACCTACAATGAGCAGTTCTTC
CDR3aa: CSVGKGGRAGGTYNEQFF